This is a list of T cell receptor beta chains from one sample in a study of cytomegalovirus exposure and HLA in healthy donors. Libraries were prepared by immunoSEQ multiplex PCR; TCRdb keeps only in-frame clonotypes and omits some of them. Altogether approximately 120,000 clones are present, roughly three quarters being singletons, with the ten largest covering roughly 1.1%. Sequencing used PBMCs. These receptors came from a woman in her twenties or thirties in good health and CMV-seronegative. The CDR3 runs from the conserved cysteine through the conserved F or W.

j_gene: TRBJ2-5
v_gene: TRBV5-1
CDR3aa: CASSLGLAIETQYF

j_gene: TRBJ1-6
v_gene: TRBV2
CDR3aa: CASSATGSSYNSPLHF

j_gene: TRBJ1-2
v_gene: TRBV9
CDR3aa: CASSQSGVVDYGYTF

j_gene: TRBJ1-2
v_gene: TRBV5-1
CDR3aa: CASRQDKTGYTF

j_gene: TRBJ2-7
v_gene: TRBV19
CDR3aa: CATGVSWSEQYF

j_gene: TRBJ2-7
v_gene: TRBV7-8
CDR3aa: CASSSPGTGDYEQYF

j_gene: TRBJ2-4
v_gene: TRBV6-6
CDR3aa: CASSLGLGLAENIQYF

j_gene: TRBJ2-7
v_gene: TRBV15
CDR3aa: CATSRGRGGNEQYF

j_gene: TRBJ2-3
v_gene: TRBV5-6
CDR3aa: CASSAYRDKSGDTQYF

j_gene: TRBJ2-1
v_gene: TRBV7-2
CDR3aa: CASSLVPTGTRSYNEQFF

j_gene: TRBJ1-4
v_gene: TRBV5-6
CDR3aa: CASSSQGREKLFF

j_gene: TRBJ2-1
v_gene: TRBV5-1
CDR3aa: CASSYGLAGGEQFF

j_gene: TRBJ2-1
v_gene: TRBV6-1
CDR3aa: CASSERTSGLNEQFF

j_gene: TRBJ1-3
v_gene: TRBV6-1
CDR3aa: CASEERTTGNTIYF

j_gene: TRBJ2-3
v_gene: TRBV7-9
CDR3aa: CASSTRLGGDTQYF

j_gene: TRBJ1-1
v_gene: TRBV5-1
CDR3aa: CASSSGGWSEAFF

j_gene: TRBJ2-2
v_gene: TRBV7-3
CDR3aa: CASSPGGVAGRTGELFF

j_gene: TRBJ1-5
v_gene: TRBV6-1
CDR3aa: CASRDQGATWQPQHF

j_gene: TRBJ2-7
v_gene: TRBV9
CDR3aa: CASSTGTGVEQYF

j_gene: TRBJ2-3
v_gene: TRBV25-1
CDR3aa: CASSEVGGGSDTQYF

j_gene: TRBJ1-2
v_gene: TRBV19
CDR3aa: CASSSDTNLNYGYTF

j_gene: TRBJ2-7
v_gene: TRBV13
CDR3aa: CASSLGLADEGQYF

j_gene: TRBJ1-1
v_gene: TRBV30
CDR3aa: CAWSPNPGGKAFF

j_gene: TRBJ2-2
v_gene: TRBV19
CDR3aa: CASSILGLVNTGELFF

j_gene: TRBJ1-2
v_gene: TRBV25-1
CDR3aa: CASSNRDRADGYTF

j_gene: TRBJ2-7
v_gene: TRBV6-6
CDR3aa: CATSIGQGYEQYF

j_gene: TRBJ1-2
v_gene: TRBV7-9
CDR3aa: CASQGTVYYGYTF

j_gene: TRBJ1-2
v_gene: TRBV19
CDR3aa: CASSIFGTVQDYGYTF

j_gene: TRBJ2-7
v_gene: TRBV18
CDR3aa: CASSRDLAGTLSSYEQYF

j_gene: TRBJ2-1
v_gene: TRBV25-1
CDR3aa: CASSPRRDRGYNEQFF

j_gene: TRBJ2-7
v_gene: TRBV7-8
CDR3aa: CASSLGGRVHEQYF